A selection of T cell receptor beta chains follows, all from one sample in a study of human thymus T cells. The data were produced by immunoSEQ multiplex PCR, yet TCRdb's version contains in-frame clones alone and is incomplete. The repertoire holds some 80,000 clones, with around 96% as singletons. Sequences were obtained from thymus tissue. Receptors originate from a boy under two years old with a congenital heart defect but otherwise immunologically healthy. CDR3s include the opening cysteine and the closing phenylalanine or tryptophan. Each record gives: D gene, V gene, clone size, J gene, CDR3 DNA, CDR3 protein. A D gene is named only where the DNA matches it firmly. Only part of the rows carry a size: once, few, many, or a class if the clone is expanded.

D: -; V: TRBV7-6; size: -; J: TRBJ1-3; DNA: TGTGCCAGCAGGACAAACTCTGGAAACACCATATATTTT; CDR3: CASRTNSGNTIYF
D: -; V: TRBV19; size: -; J: TRBJ1-5; DNA: TGTGCCAGTAGTATGGCGTCAACAGGGAGCAATCAGCCCCAGCATTTT; CDR3: CASSMASTGSNQPQHF
D: TRBD2; V: TRBV5-1; size: -; J: TRBJ2-1; DNA: TGCGCCAGCAGCTTGACGGCTAGCGGGGGGAGTTATCGCTACAATGAGCAGTTCTTC; CDR3: CASSLTASGGSYRYNEQFF
D: -; V: TRBV12-5; size: once; J: TRBJ2-1; DNA: TGTGCTAGTGGTTTCGATACTAAAGGGGTCTGTAATGAGCAGTTCTTC; CDR3: CASGFDTKGVCNEQFF
D: -; V: TRBV7-2; size: -; J: TRBJ2-1; DNA: TGTGCCAGCAGCTTTTGGGGACTTCCCTACAATGAGCAGTTCTTC; CDR3: CASSFWGLPYNEQFF
D: TRBD1; V: TRBV27; size: -; J: TRBJ1-2; DNA: TGTGCCAGCAGTTTATACCCTCCTAGACAGGGTGGCTATGGCTACACCTTC; CDR3: CASSLYPPRQGGYGYTF
D: TRBD1; V: TRBV9; size: -; J: TRBJ2-2; DNA: TGTGCCAGCAGCGCGATCCGGGACAGGGGGAACACCGGGGAGCTGTTTTTT; CDR3: CASSAIRDRGNTGELFF
D: -; V: TRBV18; size: -; J: TRBJ1-2; DNA: TGTGCCAGCTCACCACCGGACTGGACCAACTATGGCTACACCTTC; CDR3: CASSPPDWTNYGYTF
D: TRBD1; V: TRBV6-5; size: -; J: TRBJ1-2; DNA: TGTGCCAGCAGTTACGCAGGGACAGGGGCTGGCTACACCTTC; CDR3: CASSYAGTGAGYTF
D: -; V: TRBV5-5; size: -; J: TRBJ1-6; DNA: TGTGCCAGCAGCCCGGGGGGGTCCTATAATTCACCCCTCCACTTT; CDR3: CASSPGGSYNSPLHF
D: -; V: TRBV6-1; size: -; J: TRBJ2-7; DNA: TGTGCCAGCAGTGAAGGGTGGACCGGGAAGGGATTC; CDR3: CASSEGWTGKGF